Sequencing of this T cell receptor (beta chain) was carried out in a study of CD8 T cells in ankylosing spondylitis. This clonotype was seen only a few times. Its antigen is as yet unknown. Quantitative molecular-barcoded 5'-RACE generated the TCR beta libraries. TCRdb re-analysed the 5' RACE reads in MiXCR, keeping a single row per CDR3 protein. The sample has 200,000 to 250,000 distinct CDR3 sequences, approximately 30% seen once; the top ten hold approximately 4.4%. Broader study findings: Significant enrichment of disease-linked clones was reported in matched ankylosing spondylitis synovial fluid. Certain motif variants had earlier been reported in reactive arthritis synovial fluid and blood.

The CDR3 has 17 amino acids. CDR1 and CDR2 from the germline V gene are MNHNS and SASEGT. The trim removed 6 bases at V and 0 bases at J, leaving 11 bases unmatched. The receptor was isolated from a male donor with ankylosing spondylitis or in good health (not recorded which). The chain combines TRBV6-1 with TRBJ2-4; TRBD1 matches at 7 bases. The sequencing sample was made of blood, either unsorted or a sorted T cell fraction (not recorded which). The CDR3 sequence is CASRPSTGFGAKNIQYF. In nucleotides, the CDR3 is TGTGCCAGCAGGCCGTCGACAGGGTTCGGAGCCAAAAACATTCAGTACTTC.